This entry describes one TCR beta chain. This sample is part of a study of CD8 T cells in Susac syndrome. Reverse transcription of about 0.5 to 1 ug RNA used random hexamers. TCR beta CDR3 was amplified by immunoSEQ covering 54 Vbeta and 13 Jbeta. TCRdb reprocessed the immunoSEQ multiplex PCR reads with MiXCR, giving one entry per CDR3 protein. Of 200,000 or so distinct CDR3 sequences in the sample, approximately 96% were seen once. Unmatched junction bases numbered 13, after V lost 3 bases and J lost 11 bases. The CDR3 runs 15 residues. Germline V gene sequence: CDR1 SGDLS, CDR2 YYNGEE. Material for sequencing was CD4+ T cells from PBMCs. This sequence joins TRBV9 and TRBJ1-4, with 7 bases that match TRBD1. This sequence originates from a human donor with Susac syndrome. The CDR3 reads CASSAVSGTASKLFF. The CDR3 DNA is TGTGCCAGCAGCGCAGTGTCTGGGACAGCTAGCAAACTGTTTTTT.